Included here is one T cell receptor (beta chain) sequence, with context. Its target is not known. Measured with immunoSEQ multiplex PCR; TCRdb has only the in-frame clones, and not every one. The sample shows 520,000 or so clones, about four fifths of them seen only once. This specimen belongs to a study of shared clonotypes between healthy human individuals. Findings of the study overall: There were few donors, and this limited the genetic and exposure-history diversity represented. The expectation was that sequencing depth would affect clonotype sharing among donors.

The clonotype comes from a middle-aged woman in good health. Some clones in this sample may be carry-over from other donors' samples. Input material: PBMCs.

In DNA form, the CDR3 reads TGTGCCAGCAGCTTAGGGGGCAGTGCTAACTATGGCTACACCTTC. Amino acids: CASSLGGSANYGYTF. The gene calls are TRBV7-2 and TRBJ1-2, with D possibly TRBD1 on 5 matching bases. CDR1 and CDR2 (germline): SGHTA, FQGNSA. The CDR3 spans 15 residues. Trimming stripped 1 base from V and 0 bases from J, with 9 bases between.